This record covers a single T cell receptor (beta chain). Sequencing templates came from extracted RNA that was reverse transcribed into cDNA. Profiling relied on immunoSEQ multiplex PCR, and the TCRdb table lists in-frame clones only, not all of them. The sample includes about 180,000 clones, around three fifths of them seen just once. These data originate in a study of CD8+ T cells in alopecia areata. Whole-study context: In an open-label trial, patients got 5 to 10 mg tofacitinib twice daily. Treatment ran 6 to 18 months, with 6 months of follow-up afterward.

Looked up from germline, CDR1 is SQVTM and CDR2 is ANQGSEA. The CDR3 is 12 amino acids. Those with alopecia areata gave lesional scalp punch biopsies and peripheral blood. T lymphocytes (CD4+ and CD8+) were sorted from PBMCs. The sample consisted of CD4+ T cells sorted from blood, taken at week 0. The sequence derives from a human donor with alopecia areata. V and J are TRBV29-1 and TRBJ2-5; D not certain. The assigned J gene may be wrong: the sequence end matches TRBJ2-7 better. CDR3 loop: CSVRAATYEQYF. In nucleotides, the CDR3 is TGCAGCGTACGGGCAGCTACCTACGAGCAGTACTTC.